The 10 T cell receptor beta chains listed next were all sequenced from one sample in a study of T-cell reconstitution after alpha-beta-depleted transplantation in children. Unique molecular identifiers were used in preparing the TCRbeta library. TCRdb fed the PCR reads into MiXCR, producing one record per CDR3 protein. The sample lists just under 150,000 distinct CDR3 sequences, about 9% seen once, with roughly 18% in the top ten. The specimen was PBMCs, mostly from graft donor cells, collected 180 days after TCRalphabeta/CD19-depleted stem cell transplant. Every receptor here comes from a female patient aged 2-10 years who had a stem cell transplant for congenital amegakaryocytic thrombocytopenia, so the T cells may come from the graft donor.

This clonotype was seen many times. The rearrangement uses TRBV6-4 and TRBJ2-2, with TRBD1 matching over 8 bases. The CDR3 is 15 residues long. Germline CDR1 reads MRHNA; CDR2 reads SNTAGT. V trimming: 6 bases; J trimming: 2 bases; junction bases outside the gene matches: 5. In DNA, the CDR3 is TGTGCCAGCAGGATGGACAGGGCCAACACCGGGGAGCTGTTTTTT. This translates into CASRMDRANTGELFF.

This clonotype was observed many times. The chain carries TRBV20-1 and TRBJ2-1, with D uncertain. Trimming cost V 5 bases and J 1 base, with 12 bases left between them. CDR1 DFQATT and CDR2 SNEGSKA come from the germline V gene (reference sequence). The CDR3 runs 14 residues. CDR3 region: CSAPPGLSYNEQFF. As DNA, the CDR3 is TGCAGTGCTCCCCCCGGGCTATCCTACAATGAGCAGTTCTTC.

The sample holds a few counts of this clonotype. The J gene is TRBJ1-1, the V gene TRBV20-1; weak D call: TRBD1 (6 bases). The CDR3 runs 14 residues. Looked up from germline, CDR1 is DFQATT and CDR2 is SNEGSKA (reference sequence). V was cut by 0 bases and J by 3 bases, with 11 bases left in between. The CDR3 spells CSARDTGTDTEAFF. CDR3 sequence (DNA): TGCAGTGCTAGAGATACAGGGACCGACACTGAAGCTTTCTTT.

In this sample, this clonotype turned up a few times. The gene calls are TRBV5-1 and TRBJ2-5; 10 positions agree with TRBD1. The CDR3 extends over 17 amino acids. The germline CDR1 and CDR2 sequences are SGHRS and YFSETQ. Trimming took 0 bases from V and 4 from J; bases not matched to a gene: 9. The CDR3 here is CASSLGFLTGGAETQYF. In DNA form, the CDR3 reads TGCGCCAGCAGCTTGGGATTCCTGACAGGGGGCGCAGAGACCCAGTACTTC.

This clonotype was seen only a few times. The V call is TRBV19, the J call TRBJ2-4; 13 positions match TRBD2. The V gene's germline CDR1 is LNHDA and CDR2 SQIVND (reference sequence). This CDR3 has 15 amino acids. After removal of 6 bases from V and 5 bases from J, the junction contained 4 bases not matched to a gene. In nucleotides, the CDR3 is TGTGCCAGTAGGGGACTAGCGGGAAAGCAAAACATTCAGTACTTC. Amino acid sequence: CASRGLAGKQNIQYF.

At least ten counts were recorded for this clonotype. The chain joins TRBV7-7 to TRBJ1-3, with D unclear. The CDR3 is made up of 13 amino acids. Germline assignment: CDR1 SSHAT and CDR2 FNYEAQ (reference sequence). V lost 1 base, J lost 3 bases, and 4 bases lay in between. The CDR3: CASSLGYGNTIYF. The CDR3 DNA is TGTGCCAGCAGCTTAGGTTATGGAAACACCATATATTTT. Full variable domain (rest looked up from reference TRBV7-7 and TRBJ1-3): GAGVSQSPRYKVTKRGQDVTLRCDPISSHATLYWYQQALGQGPEFLTYFNYEAQPDKSGLPSDRFSAERPEGSISTLTIQRTEQRDSAMYRCASSLGYGNTIYFGEGSWLTVV.

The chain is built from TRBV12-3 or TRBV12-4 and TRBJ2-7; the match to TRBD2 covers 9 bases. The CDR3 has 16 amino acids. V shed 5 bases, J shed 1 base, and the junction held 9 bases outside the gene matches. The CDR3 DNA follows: TGTGCCAGCAGTCCAATTAGCGGGAGTTCATCCTACGAGCAGTACTTC. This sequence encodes CASSPISGSSSYEQYF.

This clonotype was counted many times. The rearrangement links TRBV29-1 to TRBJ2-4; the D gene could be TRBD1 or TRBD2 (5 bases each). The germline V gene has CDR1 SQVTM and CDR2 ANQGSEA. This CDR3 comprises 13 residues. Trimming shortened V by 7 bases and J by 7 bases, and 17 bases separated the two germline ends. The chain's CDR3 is CSAAVGRGNIQYF. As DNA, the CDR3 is TGCAGCGCCGCCGTAGGTCGGGGCAACATTCAGTACTTC.

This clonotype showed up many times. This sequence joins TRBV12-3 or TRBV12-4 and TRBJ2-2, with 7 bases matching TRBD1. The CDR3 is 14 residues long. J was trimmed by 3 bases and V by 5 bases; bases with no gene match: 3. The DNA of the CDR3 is TGTGCCAGCAGTGGGACAGAGTACACCGGGGAGCTGTTTTTT. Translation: CASSGTEYTGELFF.

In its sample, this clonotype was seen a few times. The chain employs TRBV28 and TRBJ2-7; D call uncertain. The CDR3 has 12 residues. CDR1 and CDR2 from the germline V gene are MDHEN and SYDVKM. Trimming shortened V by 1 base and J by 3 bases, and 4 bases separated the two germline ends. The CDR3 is CASSLSLYEQYF. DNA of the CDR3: TGTGCCAGCAGTTTATCACTCTACGAGCAGTACTTC.